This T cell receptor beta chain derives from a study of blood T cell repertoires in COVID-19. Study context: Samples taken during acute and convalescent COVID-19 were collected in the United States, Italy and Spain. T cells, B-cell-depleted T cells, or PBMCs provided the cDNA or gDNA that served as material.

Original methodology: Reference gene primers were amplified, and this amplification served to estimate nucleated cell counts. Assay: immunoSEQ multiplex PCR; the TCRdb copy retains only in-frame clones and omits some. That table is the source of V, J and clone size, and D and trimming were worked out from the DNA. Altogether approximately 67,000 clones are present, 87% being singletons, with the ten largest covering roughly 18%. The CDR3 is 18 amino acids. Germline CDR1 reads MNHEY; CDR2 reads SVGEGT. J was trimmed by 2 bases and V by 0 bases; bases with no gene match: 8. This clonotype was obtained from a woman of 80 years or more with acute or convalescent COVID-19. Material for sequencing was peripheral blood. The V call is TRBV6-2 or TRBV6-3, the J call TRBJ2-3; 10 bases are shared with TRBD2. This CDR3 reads CASSYSVTSGTPTDTQYF. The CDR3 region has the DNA TGTGCCAGCAGTTACTCGGTTACTAGCGGGACGCCCACAGATACGCAGTATTTT.